This T cell receptor (beta chain) derives from a study of T cell repertoires in cytomegalovirus infection (dated by TCRdb to the late 2010s). Context from the whole study: The HLA type of each donor mattered for the analysis, because public TCR beta signatures pointed to carriage of CMV infection along with the matching HLA type. General conclusions and limits of the study: Carriers of CMV infection plus the relevant HLA type were discriminated by the cumulative frequency of public TCR beta family members in the study cohort and in an independent roughly 320-donor cohort. In the ex vivo response, HLA-C-restricted CMV-specific TCR beta clonotypes were dominant, and in two of eight donors the single most frequent clonotype came from this HLA-C-restricted group.

TCRdb shows the sequencer as Illumina HiSeq 1500. Using fastp trimming at Q25 and MiXCR clonotype assembly, TCRdb reanalyzed the public sequencing data and kept in-frame beta chains. A single entry per CDR3 protein holds the most common genes and DNA from its merged rows. A total of about 180,000 distinct CDR3 sequences appear in this sample, around 14% of them only once. The ten largest account for approximately 30% of the sample. Trimming takes 3 bases from V and 5 bases from J, and the germline ends sit 19 bases apart. The CDR3 spans 16 residues, from the cysteine through the phenylalanine. Only the CDR3 DNA is retained, 48 bases long and in frame from the first base. CDR1 and CDR2 (SGHAT, FQNNGV) derive from the germline V gene. This clonotype occurred a few times. Its binding antigen is unknown. Base qualities are not recorded, but no much larger clone differs from it by a single base.

Sequencing was performed on PBMCs. The V and J genes are TRBV11-2 and TRBJ1-1; tentative D gene TRBD1, with 5 bases matching. The TCR originated in a human donor in good health (CMV status not recorded). Some clones in this sample may be carry-over from other donors' samples. The CDR3 in this case is CASSFIPRGRDTEAFF. The DNA is as follows: TGTGCCAGCAGCTTCATCCCTCGGGGCAGGGATACTGAAGCTTTCTTT.